The clone carrying this T cell receptor beta chain has only a few counts. The study ran its PCR with 60 Vbeta and 13 Jbeta primers. The table came from immunoSEQ multiplex PCR; TCRdb's copy has only in-frame clones and leaves some out. The table lists about 160,000 clones, about 72% of them singletons. This entry comes from a study of cytomegalovirus exposure and HLA in healthy donors. The CDR3 has 13 amino acids. Germline CDR1 and CDR2: SGHNT and YYREEE (reference sequence). Between the trimmed V and J ends, which lost 4 bases and 1 base, there was a span of 5 bases. The chain joins TRBV5-4 to TRBJ2-2; maybe TRBD2 (5 bases). The sequencing input was PBMCs. The receptor was derived from a man aged 30 to 39 in good health and CMV-seropositive. CDR3 nucleotide sequence: TGTGCCAGCAGCCGGGAGAACACCGGGGAGCTGTTTTTT. Translating gives CASSRENTGELFF.